Listed below are T cell receptor beta chains from one sample, sequenced in a study of cytomegalovirus exposure and HLA in healthy donors. Profiled with immunoSEQ multiplex PCR; TCRdb holds only in-frame clones, not every one. The sample records roughly 200,000 clones, 75% to 85% being singletons. Material for sequencing was PBMCs. The receptors were gathered from a woman aged 35 to 49 in good health and CMV-seronegative. Both conserved end residues are part of each CDR3. The D gene is left open where the match is weak. Clone size, where shown, is once, few, many, or a class for clones that have expanded.

cdr3_aa: CASGAPGQEPSPSKNIQYF
cdr3_nt: TGTGCTAGTGGGGCCCCGGGACAGGAGCCTTCCCCCAGCAAAAACATTCAGTACTTC
clone_size: few
v_call: TRBV12-5
j_call: TRBJ2-4
d_call: TRBD1

cdr3_aa: CASSATESEAFF
cdr3_nt: TGTGCCAGCTCGGCGACAGAGTCTGAAGCTTTCTTT
clone_size: .
v_call: TRBV18
j_call: TRBJ1-1
d_call: .

cdr3_aa: CASSSLQGLRGRGNIQYF
cdr3_nt: TGTGCCAGCAGCTCACTACAGGGATTGAGAGGGAGAGGAAACATTCAGTACTTC
clone_size: .
v_call: TRBV5-6
j_call: TRBJ2-4
d_call: .

cdr3_aa: CASSPPLDRSYEQYF
cdr3_nt: TGTGCCAGCTCACCACCGTTGGACAGATCCTACGAGCAGTACTTC
clone_size: .
v_call: TRBV18
j_call: TRBJ2-7
d_call: .

cdr3_aa: CASRTSGSNYEQYF
cdr3_nt: TGTGCCAGCCGAACTAGCGGGAGCAACTACGAGCAGTACTTC
clone_size: .
v_call: TRBV7-9
j_call: TRBJ2-7
d_call: TRBD2

cdr3_aa: CASSIDGWREAFF
cdr3_nt: TGTGCCAGTAGTATAGATGGGTGGAGAGAAGCTTTCTTT
clone_size: .
v_call: TRBV19
j_call: TRBJ1-1
d_call: .

cdr3_aa: CAWRPLATEAFF
cdr3_nt: TGTGCCTGGAGGCCTTTAGCTACTGAAGCTTTCTTT
clone_size: .
v_call: TRBV30
j_call: TRBJ1-1
d_call: .

cdr3_aa: CASSQDRTDTEAFF
cdr3_nt: TGCGCCAGCAGCCAAGATAGAACGGACACTGAAGCTTTCTTT
clone_size: .
v_call: TRBV4-1
j_call: TRBJ1-1
d_call: .

cdr3_aa: CASSPNRGNQPQHF
cdr3_nt: TGTGCCAGCAGCCCGAACAGGGGGAATCAGCCCCAGCATTTT
clone_size: .
v_call: TRBV7-2
j_call: TRBJ1-5
d_call: TRBD1

cdr3_aa: CASSSPGQIHEQYF
cdr3_nt: TGTGCCAGCAGCTCCCCGGGACAGATACACGAGCAGTACTTC
clone_size: .
v_call: TRBV7-9
j_call: TRBJ2-7
d_call: TRBD1

cdr3_aa: CASSVAPVSSGRPDTQYF
cdr3_nt: TGTGCCAGCAGCGTAGCTCCCGTCTCTAGCGGGAGACCGGATACGCAGTATTTT
clone_size: .
v_call: TRBV9
j_call: TRBJ2-3
d_call: TRBD2

cdr3_aa: CASSLSCGMETQYF
cdr3_nt: TGTGCCAGCAGCCTCTCTTGCGGGATGGAGACCCAGTACTTC
clone_size: .
v_call: TRBV21-1
j_call: TRBJ2-5
d_call: .

cdr3_aa: CASGQYYGYTF
cdr3_nt: TGTGCCAGCGGGCAGTACTATGGCTACACCTTC
clone_size: .
v_call: TRBV27
j_call: TRBJ1-2
d_call: .

cdr3_aa: CSVWTGGNTGELFF
cdr3_nt: TGCAGCGTGTGGACAGGGGGAAACACCGGGGAGCTGTTTTTT
clone_size: .
v_call: TRBV29-1
j_call: TRBJ2-2
d_call: TRBD1

cdr3_aa: CAISETSGRVNEQYF
cdr3_nt: TGTGCCATCAGTGAGACTAGCGGGAGGGTAAACGAGCAGTACTTC
clone_size: .
v_call: TRBV10-3
j_call: TRBJ2-7
d_call: TRBD2

cdr3_aa: CASSYEGGELFF
cdr3_nt: TGCGCCAGCAGCTATGAGGGAGGGGAGCTGTTTTTT
clone_size: few
v_call: TRBV5-1
j_call: TRBJ2-2
d_call: .

cdr3_aa: CATLSGITDEQFF
cdr3_nt: TGTGCCACCCTTAGCGGGATTACAGATGAGCAGTTCTTC
clone_size: .
v_call: TRBV2
j_call: TRBJ2-1
d_call: TRBD2

cdr3_aa: CASSPTGSYNEQFF
cdr3_nt: TGTGCCAGCAGCCCGACAGGTTCCTACAATGAGCAGTTCTTC
clone_size: .
v_call: TRBV5-5
j_call: TRBJ2-1
d_call: .

cdr3_aa: CASSVASGRRTGELFF
cdr3_nt: TGTGCCAGCAGCGTCGCTAGCGGGAGGCGCACCGGGGAGCTGTTTTTT
clone_size: .
v_call: TRBV9
j_call: TRBJ2-2
d_call: TRBD2

cdr3_aa: CASSSRGANTEAFF
cdr3_nt: TGTGCCAGCAGTTCCAGGGGCGCGAACACTGAAGCTTTCTTT
clone_size: .
v_call: TRBV6-1
j_call: TRBJ1-1
d_call: .

cdr3_aa: CASSFPAVKQETQYF
cdr3_nt: TGCGCCAGCAGCTTCCCAGCGGTTAAACAAGAGACCCAGTACTTC
clone_size: .
v_call: TRBV5-1
j_call: TRBJ2-5
d_call: .

cdr3_aa: CSGRTSGDTDTQYF
cdr3_nt: TGCAGCGGGAGGACTAGCGGGGACACAGATACGCAGTATTTT
clone_size: .
v_call: TRBV29-1
j_call: TRBJ2-3
d_call: TRBD2

cdr3_aa: CASSQDYYNEQFF
cdr3_nt: TGTGCCAGCAGCCAAGACTATTACAATGAGCAGTTCTTC
clone_size: .
v_call: TRBV4-2
j_call: TRBJ2-1
d_call: .

cdr3_aa: CASRKGLAGVNGELFF
cdr3_nt: TGTGCCAGCAGGAAGGGACTAGCGGGAGTTAACGGGGAGCTGTTTTTT
clone_size: .
v_call: TRBV2
j_call: TRBJ2-2
d_call: TRBD2

cdr3_aa: CASSLPLARGYTGELFF
cdr3_nt: TGTGCCAGCAGCTTACCTTTGGCGCGGGGGTACACCGGGGAGCTGTTTTTT
clone_size: .
v_call: TRBV7-2
j_call: TRBJ2-2
d_call: TRBD2